These 8 T cell receptor beta chains were all obtained from the same sample, sequenced in a study of cytomegalovirus exposure and HLA in healthy donors. Produced via immunoSEQ multiplex PCR; TCRdb's table is partial and in-frame only. Of some 270,000 clones listed, approximately 86% are singletons. Sequencing used PBMCs. The receptors were gathered from a woman aged 18-30 years in good health and CMV-seronegative.

The gene calls are TRBV6-1 and TRBJ1-3; 8 positions match TRBD1. Germline trimming cut 6 bases from V and 3 bases from J; bases unmatched to any gene: 4. The CDR3 contains 14 residues. CDR1 and CDR2 from the germline V gene are MNHNS and SASEGT. CDR3 nucleotides: TGTGCCAGCAGCTCAGGGGGCGATGGAAACACCATATATTTT. It translates to CASSSGGDGNTIYF.

This sequence joins TRBV2 and TRBJ1-2; D unresolved. This CDR3 is 13 amino acids long. Germline-derived CDR1 and CDR2 are SNHLY and FYNNEI. The V and J ends lost 10 bases and 7 bases respectively, with 19 bases between them. The CDR3 here is CATRLREQSGYTF. DNA of the CDR3: TGTGCCACGCGACTCCGTGAGCAGTCTGGCTACACCTTC.

This chain uses TRBV19 with TRBJ2-3; maybe TRBD2 (6 bases). V was pared by 8 bases and J by 2 bases, with 17 bases between. The germline V gene encodes CDR1 LNHDA and CDR2 SQIVND (reference sequence). This CDR3 has 15 residues. The CDR3, as DNA: TGTGCCAGTTCCTCCGGGACTCCGATCACAGATACGCAGTATTTT. This encodes CASSSGTPITDTQYF.

The chain couples TRBV7-3 to TRBJ2-5; D ambiguous. The germline V gene has CDR1 SGHTA and CDR2 FQGTGA. V was clipped by 3 bases and J by 5 bases, with 10 bases between them. The CDR3 loop spans 13 amino acids. CDR3 coding DNA: TGTGCCAGCAGCTTGGGCTACCGGGAGACCCAGTACTTC. Translating gives CASSLGYRETQYF.

V is TRBV9 and J is TRBJ1-1; D remains ambiguous. From germline, CDR1 is SGDLS and CDR2 YYNGEE. V dropped 4 bases and J dropped 5 bases, with 15 bases sitting between them. The CDR3 loop spans 14 amino acids. CDR3 loop: CASSPTVYLTEAFF. The DNA for the CDR3 is TGTGCCAGCAGCCCAACAGTCTACCTGACTGAAGCTTTCTTT.

The chain is built from TRBV7-8 and TRBJ2-7, with a tentative D call TRBD1 (6 bases). The length of the CDR3 is 19 residues. Trimming took 3 bases from V and 1 from J, leaving 25 bases between them. Germline V gene data show CDR1 as SGHVS and CDR2 as FQNEAQ. CDR3 in amino acids: CASSFQSTGTPTNSYEQYF. Written as DNA, the CDR3 is TGTGCCAGCAGCTTCCAAAGTACGGGGACACCCACTAATTCCTACGAGCAGTACTTC.

The chain uses TRBV5-1 and TRBJ2-2, with 7 positions matching TRBD1. V gave up 3 bases and J gave up 4 bases; unmatched junction bases: 3. This CDR3 region has 14 residues. CDR1 SGHRS and CDR2 YFSETQ come from the germline V gene. The CDR3 here is CASSSGQFTGELFF. The CDR3 nucleotides read TGCGCCAGCAGCTCGGGACAGTTCACCGGGGAGCTGTTTTTT.

This clone appeared a single time. V usage is TRBV7-2 and J usage is TRBJ1-5; 10 nucleotides align to TRBD1. J gave up 4 bases and V 5 bases, and 5 bases lay outside the gene matches. The CDR3 length is 15 residues. Germline V CDR1 and CDR2: SGHTA, FQGNSA. CDR3 in DNA: TGTGCCAGCAGCAGGACAGGGGGGATTAATCAGCCCCAGCATTTT. Its protein product is CASSRTGGINQPQHF. The variable domain in full, with the rest retrieved from reference TRBV7-2 and TRBJ1-5, is GAGVSQSPSNKVTEKGKDVELRCDPISGHTALYWYRQSLGQGLEFLIYFQGNSAPDKSGLPSDRFSAERTGGSVSTLTIQRTQQEDSAVYLCASSRTGGINQPQHFGDGTRLSIL.